The 27 T cell receptor beta chains reported below all come from one sample, sequenced in a study of T cell repertoires in cytomegalovirus infection (dated by TCRdb to about 2019). The treatment or condition label of this sample denotes: in vitro stimulation with specific CMV peptide epitopes to enrich CMV-specific T cells. No antigen has been identified for these receptors. The sequencing machine was an Illumina HiSeq 1500. TCRdb reprocessing: public reads trimmed at Q25 with fastp, clones called with MiXCR, in-frame beta chains kept. Entries are consolidated by CDR3 protein sequence, retaining the most common genes and DNA. The sample profile shows about 740,000 distinct CDR3 sequences; around 32% of them were found once. Roughly 18% of the sample comes from the top ten. Sequenced here: cultured PBMCs, sampled from culture after CMV antigen stimulation. All receptors come from a human donor in good health (CMV status not recorded). Some clones in this sample may be carry-over from other donors' samples.

This clonotype showed up just a few times. The chain uses TRBV7-8 and TRBJ2-7; 12 bases agree with TRBD2. The CDR3 extends over 16 amino acids. V lost 3 bases and J lost 4; bases outside the gene matches: 7. Germline values: CDR1 SGHVS, CDR2 FQNEAQ. The CDR3 nucleotides are TGTGCCAGCAGCTTTCACGACGGACTAGCGGGATACGAGCAGTACTTC. This sequence encodes CASSFHDGLAGYEQYF.

This chain connects TRBV12-3 or TRBV12-4 to TRBJ1-5; D perhaps matches TRBD1 (6 bases). The germline V and J ends were trimmed by 6 bases and 5 bases, with 11 bases remaining between them. CDR3 size: 13 residues. The CDR3, as DNA: TGTGCCAGCAGCCCGGACAGTTATCAGCCCCAGCATTTT. It translates to CASSPDSYQPQHF.

J is TRBJ2-7 and V is TRBV12-3 or TRBV12-4, with a possible D match to TRBD2 (6 bases). V lost 5 bases and J lost 1, with 12 bases in between. The CDR3 is made up of 14 amino acids. The CDR3 spells CASSPELASYEQYF. The CDR3 DNA sequence: TGTGCCAGCAGTCCAGAACTAGCTTCCTACGAGCAGTACTTC.

This clonotype was found a few times. This sequence joins TRBV7-2 and TRBJ1-2; D gene unclear. Trimming shortened V by 5 bases and J by 4 bases, and 20 bases separated the two germline ends. Germline CDR1 SGHTA, CDR2 FQGNSA. This CDR3 spans 16 amino acids. Written as DNA, the CDR3 is TGTGCCAGCAGCGAACAAGGCCAGAGTTACAGCTATGGCTACACCTTC. Translation: CASSEQGQSYSYGYTF.

This clonotype was observed a few times. The rearrangement uses TRBV27 and TRBJ1-2; D ambiguous. The CDR3 has 13 amino acids. The germline gives CDR1 MNHEY, CDR2 SMNVEV (reference sequence). Trimming took 5 bases from V and 8 from J, leaving 15 bases between them. The CDR3 nucleotides are TGTGCCAGCAGTCCGTCACGGTGGTCAGGCTACACCTTC. Its protein product is CASSPSRWSGYTF.

The chain joins TRBV7-2 to TRBJ2-7; weak D call: TRBD2 (6 bases). The CDR3 totals 15 residues. Trimming left V 5 bases short and J 3 bases short, with 17 bases between. CDR1 and CDR2 from the germline V gene are SGHTA and FQGNSA. The CDR3 here is CASSPEGMGGYEQYF. CDR3 in DNA: TGTGCCAGCAGCCCGGAGGGTATGGGGGGCTACGAGCAGTACTTC.

The chain uses TRBV28 and TRBJ2-2; 12 bases are a match to TRBD2. The CDR3 totals 17 residues. Germline CDR1 MDHEN, CDR2 SYDVKM. J was trimmed by 4 bases and V by 8 bases; bases with no gene match: 11. Here the CDR3 DNA reads TGTGCCAGCGGTCTACTAGCGGGGGGTCCTTTCACCGGGGAGCTGTTTTTT. Protein product: CASGLLAGGPFTGELFF.

The chain recombines TRBV20-1 with TRBJ2-3; TRBD1 or TRBD2 may be the D gene (5 bases each). The CDR3 totals 17 residues. V was pared by 1 base and J by 4 bases, with 21 bases between. Germline V CDR1 and CDR2: DFQATT, SNEGSKA (reference sequence). CDR3 sequence (DNA): TGCAGTGCTAGAGGACAGATCCGGGGCGGTGATGCAGATACGCAGTATTTT. Translating gives CSARGQIRGGDADTQYF.

This clonotype appeared a few times. The chain couples TRBV7-2 to TRBJ2-4; unclear D gene. The V gene lost 0 bases and the J gene lost 5 bases, with 14 bases spanning the gap. Germline loops: CDR1 SGHTA, CDR2 FQGNSA. CDR3 size: 16 residues. The CDR3: CASSLAFLGRQNIQYF. In nucleotides, the CDR3 is TGTGCCAGCAGCTTAGCTTTTTTAGGGCGACAAAACATTCAGTACTTC.

This clonotype occurred a few times. The J gene is TRBJ2-1, the V gene TRBV7-2, with a tentative D call TRBD1 (6 bases). V was shortened by 5 bases and J by 3 bases, with 17 bases between the two germline ends. Germline lookup yields CDR1 SGHTA and CDR2 FQGNSA. The CDR3 runs to 16 residues. In DNA form, the CDR3 reads TGTGCCAGCAGCCTAATCGGGACACTCAACTACAATGAGCAGTTCTTC. Its translation: CASSLIGTLNYNEQFF.

In this sample, this clonotype turned up a few times. The V call is TRBV10-3, the J call TRBJ1-2, with D uncertain. This CDR3 has 12 amino acids. Trimming left V 6 bases short and J 2 bases short, with 7 bases between. Germline V gives CDR1 ENHRY, CDR2 SYGVKD. The CDR3 sequence: CAIRRQNYGYTF. DNA for the CDR3: TGTGCCATCAGACGCCAGAACTATGGCTACACCTTC.

The chain couples TRBV24-1 to TRBJ2-5; D unclear. Germline lookup yields CDR1 KGHDR and CDR2 SFDVKD. This CDR3 is 13 amino acids long. V lost 1 base and J lost 3, with 5 bases in between. CDR3 bases: TGTGCCACCAGTGATTTCGTAAAAGAGACCCAGTACTTC. Amino acid sequence: CATSDFVKETQYF.

The chain employs TRBV12-3 or TRBV12-4 and TRBJ2-1; TRBD2 agrees at 8 bases. V gave up 8 bases and J gave up 6 bases; unmatched junction bases: 9. The CDR3 runs to 14 residues. Written as DNA, the CDR3 is TGTGCCAGCGGGCGGGAGGTTAGCTTCAATGAGCAGTTCTTC. Translation gives CASGREVSFNEQFF.

The gene calls are TRBV6-5 and TRBJ2-3; D call uncertain. V was clipped by 6 bases and J by 4 bases, with 14 bases between them. CDR3 length equals 14 residues. Germline lookup yields CDR1 MNHEY and CDR2 SVGAGI. For the CDR3, the DNA is TGTGCCAGCAGACCGGCCCGGGTTCCAGATACGCAGTATTTT. Translation gives CASRPARVPDTQYF.

V gene TRBV20-1 combines with J gene TRBJ2-1, with 13 bases that match TRBD2. CDR1 and CDR2 from the germline V gene are DFQATT and SNEGSKA (reference sequence). The CDR3 runs 15 residues. The V segment lost 2 bases and the J segment 5 bases; nucleotides outside the gene matches: 3. The CDR3 spells CSARKLAGGNNEQFF. CDR3 bases: TGCAGTGCTAGAAAACTAGCGGGGGGGAACAATGAGCAGTTCTTC.

This clonotype was counted a few times. This chain connects TRBV7-6 to TRBJ1-4, with 9 bases aligning to TRBD1. There are 15 residues in the CDR3. The V gene end was trimmed by 5 bases and the J gene end by 2 bases; junction bases not matched to a gene: 3. The germline CDR1 and CDR2 sequences are SGHVS and FNYEAQ. The CDR3 sequence is CASSVGQGTNEKLFF. The DNA of the CDR3 is TGTGCCAGCAGCGTTGGACAGGGGACTAATGAAAAACTGTTTTTT.

The chain recombines TRBV5-4 with TRBJ2-1; TRBD2 matches 8 bases. CDR1 and CDR2 (germline): SGHNT, YYREEE (reference sequence). This CDR3 has 15 residues. Germline trimming cut 1 base from V and 3 bases from J; bases unmatched to any gene: 3. The CDR3 loop reads CASSLTRGDYNEQFF. CDR3 nucleotide sequence: TGTGCCAGCAGCTTGACGCGGGGGGACTACAATGAGCAGTTCTTC.

The genes are TRBV11-3 and TRBJ2-7; D unclear. The CDR3 extends over 13 amino acids. Trimming removed 6 bases at V and 5 bases at J, with 14 bases between. Looked up from germline, CDR1 is SGHNT and CDR2 is YENEEA. CDR3 sequence (DNA): TGTGCCAGCAGTCAATACACAGCAGACGAGCAGTACTTC. Protein product: CASSQYTADEQYF.

The table lists this clonotype with a few counts. The V call is TRBV2, the J call TRBJ1-2; 7 bases are shared with TRBD1. V lost 7 bases and J lost 4; bases outside the gene matches: 6. In germline, CDR1 is SNHLY, CDR2 FYNNEI. This CDR3 comprises 13 residues. The CDR3 nucleotides read TGTGCCAGCACCAGACAGGGCCCCTATGGCTACACCTTC. This translates into CASTRQGPYGYTF.

V is TRBV5-1 and J is TRBJ2-3; D unresolved. V shed 0 bases and J shed 5 bases, with 13 bases lying between them. The CDR3 sequence is 15 residues long. Germline V gene data show CDR1 as SGHRS and CDR2 as YFSETQ. The CDR3 spells CASSLGLPAKDTQYF. DNA for the CDR3: TGCGCCAGCAGCTTGGGGTTGCCCGCGAAAGATACGCAGTATTTT.

This rearrangement joins TRBV7-9 to TRBJ1-1; D gene ambiguous. V lost 5 bases to trimming and J lost 4 bases, with 8 bases between them. Germline CDR1 reads SEHNR; CDR2 reads FQNEAQ (reference sequence). This CDR3 has 12 amino acids. The chain's CDR3 is CASSPGSTEAFF. In nucleotides, the CDR3 is TGTGCCAGCAGCCCGGGGAGCACTGAAGCTTTCTTT.

This clonotype has ten or more counts. The gene calls are TRBV7-8 and TRBJ2-7; D is perhaps TRBD2 (5 bases). V dropped 4 bases and J dropped 2 bases, with 18 bases sitting between them. Germline V gives CDR1 SGHVS, CDR2 FQNEAQ. The CDR3 is made up of 16 amino acids. CDR3 protein: CASSSNLFRGAYEQYF. CDR3 nucleotide sequence: TGTGCCAGCAGCTCCAATTTATTTCGGGGTGCCTACGAGCAGTACTTC.

On this clonotype itself: The junction and the germline gene differ at one end; a read error may be behind it. The chain has TRBV4-3 and TRBJ2-3; 7 bases fit TRBD2. CDR3 length: 13 residues. Germline CDR1 reads LGHNA; CDR2 reads YSLEER. The CDR3 nucleotides are TGCGCCAGCAGCCAAGATCGGGACTACCCGCAGTCTTTT. The encoded protein is CASSQDRDYPQSF.

The table lists this clonotype with a few counts. The rearrangement joins TRBV6-1 to TRBJ1-4; 8 bases match TRBD1. The CDR3 loop spans 15 amino acids. V was clipped by 6 bases and J by 8 bases; unmatched bases: 11. Per germline, CDR1 MNHNS and CDR2 SASEGT. CDR3 protein: CASSPMDRAAEKLFF. CDR3 in DNA: TGTGCCAGCAGCCCGATGGACAGGGCAGCGGAAAAACTGTTTTTT.

The rearrangement uses TRBV4-3 and TRBJ2-3; no reliable D call. Trimming left V 0 bases short and J 0 bases short, with 7 bases between. CDR1 LGHNA and CDR2 YSLEER come from the germline V gene. The CDR3 is 15 amino acids. CDR3 protein: CASSQEWTSTDTQYF. DNA of the CDR3: TGCGCCAGCAGCCAAGAGTGGACGAGCACAGATACGCAGTATTTT.

The rearrangement links TRBV12-3 or TRBV12-4 to TRBJ1-2, with D perhaps matching TRBD1 (5 bases). V was shortened by 6 bases and J by 5 bases, with 13 bases between the two germline ends. This CDR3 has 13 amino acids. CDR3 DNA sequence: TGTGCCAGCAGATCGTGGGGCGCATATGGCTACACCTTC. This codes for CASRSWGAYGYTF.

The chain uses TRBV7-4 and TRBJ1-1; TRBD1 matches at 8 bases. Germline trimming cut 4 bases from V and 11 bases from J; bases unmatched to any gene: 9. Germline V gives CDR1 SGHVT, CDR2 SQSDAQ. This CDR3 comprises 13 residues. CDR3 DNA sequence: TGTGCCAGCAGCTCTCAGGGGGCGGGCGTGGCTTTCTTT. It codes for CASSSQGAGVAFF. Using reference TRBV7-4 and TRBJ1-1 for the parts outside the CDR3, the full variable domain is GAGVSQSPRYKVAKRGRDVALRCDSISGHVTLYWYRQTLGQGSEVLTYSQSDAQRDKSGRPSGRFSAERPERSVSTLKIQRTEQGDSAVYLCASSSQGAGVAFFGQGTRLTVV.